These T cell receptor beta chains were read from a single sample in a study of blood T cell repertoires in COVID-19. The method was immunoSEQ multiplex PCR; TCRdb's version includes in-frame clones alone and lacks a portion of them. This table has more than 300,000 clones, under 90% appearing once. Source material: PBMCs or T cells enriched from blood (not recorded which). The receptors originated from a man in his thirties or forties who had recovered from COVID-19. The CDR3 runs from the conserved cysteine through the conserved F or W. A D gene is named only where the DNA matches it firmly. Size values are once, few and many counts, or a class for expanded clones, and some rows have none.

CDR3 protein,CDR3 DNA,clone size,J gene,V gene,D gene
CASSIGLAPNEQYF,TGCGCCAGCAGCATCGGACTAGCGCCGAACGAGCAGTACTTC,few,TRBJ2-7,TRBV5-1,TRBD2
CASSNRQPPAGELFF,TGTGCCAGCAGCAATCGACAGCCCCCGGCCGGGGAGCTGTTTTTT,NA,TRBJ2-2,TRBV11-2,NA
CASSSRGGGFTDTQYF,TGTGCCAGCAGTTCGAGGGGAGGCGGCTTCACAGATACGCAGTATTTT,NA,TRBJ2-3,TRBV9,NA
CASRLGWGQGEAFF,TGTGCCAGCAGACTAGGGTGGGGGCAGGGAGAAGCTTTCTTT,NA,TRBJ1-1,TRBV7-9,NA
CASSPPRTGTNGELFF,TGCGCCAGCAGTCCGCCCCGGACAGGGACGAACGGGGAGCTGTTTTTT,NA,TRBJ2-2,TRBV5-1,TRBD1
CASRATGAPRSYNEQFF,TGTGCCAGCAGGGCGACAGGGGCCCCGCGTTCCTACAATGAGCAGTTCTTC,once,TRBJ2-1,TRBV19,TRBD1
CASSYSGGVTDTQYF,TGTGCCAGCAGTTACTCGGGGGGTGTCACAGATACGCAGTATTTT,once,TRBJ2-3,TRBV6-2/TRBV6-3,NA
CASSVGLAAAGELFF,TGTGCCAGTAGTGTCGGACTAGCAGCCGCCGGGGAGCTGTTTTTT,NA,TRBJ2-2,TRBV19,TRBD2
CASWTGAFGGYTF,TGTGCCAGCTGGACAGGGGCATTCGGTGGCTACACCTTC,NA,TRBJ1-2,TRBV28,TRBD1
CSVEARDRVDGYTF,TGCAGCGTTGAAGCCCGGGACAGGGTCGACGGCTACACCTTC,once,TRBJ1-2,TRBV29-1,TRBD1
CASSLESPSRYGYTF,TGTGCCAGCAGTTTAGAGTCCCCTTCGAGATATGGCTACACCTTC,NA,TRBJ1-2,TRBV27,NA
CASSHGRNEKLFF,TGTGCCAGCAGCCATGGGAGAAATGAAAAACTGTTTTTT,few,TRBJ1-4,TRBV3-1/TRBV3-2,NA
CASSFPTGVTEAFF,TGTGCCAGCAGTTTTCCAACAGGGGTCACTGAAGCTTTCTTT,NA,TRBJ1-1,TRBV28,TRBD1
CASSWDSRSGNTIYF,TGTGCCAGTAGTTGGGACTCCCGCTCTGGAAACACCATATATTTT,NA,TRBJ1-3,TRBV19,NA
CASSLQGANTEAFF,TGTGCCAGCAGCCTGCAGGGGGCGAACACTGAAGCTTTCTTT,NA,TRBJ1-1,TRBV11-2,TRBD1
CSGGPGYGGETQYF,TGCAGCGGGGGCCCCGGGTACGGCGGGGAGACCCAGTACTTC,NA,TRBJ2-5,TRBV29-1,NA
CASGSESYEQYF,TGTGCCAGCGGGAGTGAATCGTACGAGCAGTACTTC,NA,TRBJ2-7,TRBV27,NA
CASSVRQGPSETQYF,TGTGCCAGCAGCGTGAGACAGGGCCCTTCAGAGACCCAGTACTTC,NA,TRBJ2-5,TRBV7-8,TRBD1
CASSPRGSVETQYF,TGTGCCAGCAGCCCCAGAGGCAGCGTTGAGACCCAGTACTTC,NA,TRBJ2-5,TRBV7-2,NA
CPVGGGGEANEQFF,TGTCCCGTGGGGGGGGGAGGAGAGGCCAATGAGCAGTTCTTC,NA,TRBJ2-1,TRBV6-5,TRBD2
CASNWAGSEAFF,TGTGCCAGCAACTGGGCAGGGTCTGAAGCTTTCTTT,NA,TRBJ1-1,TRBV6-5,NA
CASSANLASYNEQFF,TGTGCCAGCAGTGCGAATCTAGCCTCCTACAATGAGCAGTTCTTC,NA,TRBJ2-1,TRBV27,NA
CASSYGSRRSYNEQFF,TGTGCCAGCAGTTACGGGTCCAGGCGCTCCTACAATGAGCAGTTCTTC,NA,TRBJ2-1,TRBV6-5,NA
CASGLQNNYGYTF,TGTGCCAGCGGACTACAGAACAACTATGGCTACACCTTC,NA,TRBJ1-2,TRBV2,NA
CASSYSIAGGAYEQYF,TGTGCCAGCAGTTACTCGATTGCCGGGGGGGCCTACGAGCAGTACTTC,NA,TRBJ2-7,TRBV6-5,TRBD2
CSVEIVQGASTAEQYF,TGCAGCGTTGAAATAGTCCAGGGGGCGAGTACAGCAGAGCAGTACTTC,few,TRBJ2-7,TRBV29-1,TRBD1
CATNRVGGYTF,TGTGCCACGAACAGGGTAGGGGGCTACACCTTC,NA,TRBJ1-2,TRBV5-8,NA
CASLLRTGGDGYTF,TGTGCCAGCTTATTGAGAACAGGGGGCGACGGCTACACCTTC,few,TRBJ1-2,TRBV6-5,TRBD1
CASKLGGGTDTQYF,TGTGCCAGCAAGTTGGGCGGGGGCACAGATACGCAGTATTTT,NA,TRBJ2-3,TRBV3-1/TRBV3-2,NA
CASTTGEDTEAFF,TGTGCCAGCACCACCGGGGAGGACACTGAAGCTTTCTTT,NA,TRBJ1-1,TRBV2,NA
CASSLGAYGTANEKLFF,TGTGCCAGCAGCTTAGGAGCTTACGGGACAGCGAATGAAAAACTGTTTTTT,once,TRBJ1-4,TRBV7-6,TRBD1
CASSPILAEAFF,TGTGCCAGCAGCCCTATTTTGGCTGAAGCTTTCTTT,once,TRBJ1-1,TRBV5-5,NA
CASTSTHAGERMSYEQYF,TGTGCCAGCACCTCTACCCACGCGGGAGAACGAATGAGCTACGAGCAGTACTTC,NA,TRBJ2-7,TRBV27,TRBD2
CASRDRVYGYTF,TGTGCCAGCAGAGACAGGGTGTATGGCTACACCTTC,NA,TRBJ1-2,TRBV27,TRBD1
CASSYLPRNYGYTF,TGTGCCAGCAGTTACCTCCCACGGAACTATGGCTACACCTTC,NA,TRBJ1-2,TRBV6-5,NA
CATSVRGQGYQETQYF,TGTGCCACCAGTGTTAGGGGACAGGGTTACCAAGAGACCCAGTACTTC,NA,TRBJ2-5,TRBV24-1,TRBD1
CASKDADRGGTDTQYF,TGTGCCAGCAAAGATGCGGACAGGGGGGGGACAGATACGCAGTATTTT,NA,TRBJ2-3,TRBV28,TRBD1
CASSLRAGDRNEQFF,TGTGCCAGCAGCCTTCGGGCGGGAGACCGGAATGAGCAGTTCTTC,NA,TRBJ2-1,TRBV11-3,TRBD2
CASSLGTSAREQFF,TGCGCCAGCAGCTTGGGCACTAGCGCCCGTGAGCAGTTCTTC,NA,TRBJ2-1,TRBV5-1,TRBD2
CASSLTGAAVNEKLFF,TGTGCCAGCAGCTTAACAGGGGCGGCTGTTAATGAAAAACTGTTTTTT,NA,TRBJ1-4,TRBV7-2,TRBD1
CASSLTGLVNEQFF,TGTGCCAGCAGCTTAACAGGACTAGTTAATGAGCAGTTCTTC,NA,TRBJ2-1,TRBV7-9,TRBD2
CASSLGRGGQETQYF,TGTGCCAGCAGCTTAGGGCGGGGGGGCCAAGAGACCCAGTACTTC,NA,TRBJ2-5,TRBV7-6,TRBD2
CATSVQGPNNEQFF,TGTGCCACCAGTGTACAGGGTCCTAACAATGAGCAGTTCTTC,NA,TRBJ2-1,TRBV24-1,NA
CASSEPTGTYSPLHF,TGTGCCAGCAGTGAACCCACAGGGACCTACTCACCCCTCCACTTT,NA,TRBJ1-6,TRBV6-1,NA
CASSSGGPNEKLFF,TGCGCCAGCTCCAGTGGGGGCCCTAATGAAAAACTGTTTTTT,NA,TRBJ1-4,TRBV5-1,NA
CASSDGDWGREFF,TGTGCCAGCAGTGATGGGGACTGGGGTCGGGAGTTCTTC,NA,TRBJ2-1,TRBV6-1,NA
CASSLGYRDHQPQHF,TGCGCCAGCAGCTTGGGTTACAGGGATCATCAGCCCCAGCATTTT,NA,TRBJ1-5,TRBV5-1,NA
CASSQAQWGTENTEAFF,TGTGCCAGCAGCCAAGCTCAGTGGGGGACAGAGAACACTGAAGCTTTCTTT,NA,TRBJ1-1,TRBV4-2,TRBD1
CASSVGRGEKLFF,TGTGCCAGCAGCGTAGGGAGAGGGGAAAAACTGTTTTTT,NA,TRBJ1-4,TRBV9,NA
CASSLFFGGDTQYF,TGTGCCAGCAGCCTATTCTTCGGGGGAGATACGCAGTATTTT,NA,TRBJ2-3,TRBV11-3,NA
CASSLSPAGELNNEQFF,TGTGCCAGCAGCTTATCTCCAGCGGGGGAATTGAACAATGAGCAGTTCTTC,NA,TRBJ2-1,TRBV11-2,TRBD2
CASSTGDSSGNTIYF,TGTGCCAGCAGCACAGGGGATAGCTCTGGAAACACCATATATTTT,NA,TRBJ1-3,TRBV6-5,TRBD1
CASSGAAHPVTDTQYF,TGCGCCAGCAGTGGAGCGGCCCATCCCGTCACAGATACGCAGTATTTT,NA,TRBJ2-3,TRBV5-1,NA
CASSAWRDRVNNYGYTF,TGTGCCAGCAGCGCTTGGAGGGACAGGGTAAATAACTATGGCTACACCTTC,NA,TRBJ1-2,TRBV7-2,TRBD1
CASSPRDLGETQYF,TGTGCCAGCAGCCCCCGGGACTTAGGGGAGACCCAGTACTTC,NA,TRBJ2-5,TRBV9,NA
CASNNNNSPLHF,TGTGCCAGCAACAACAATAATTCACCCCTCCACTTT,NA,TRBJ1-6,TRBV12-3/TRBV12-4,NA
CASSLDRAHEQYF,TGTGCCAGCAGCTTGGACAGGGCCCACGAGCAGTACTTC,NA,TRBJ2-7,TRBV7-8,TRBD1
CASSRRVNEQFF,TGTGCCAGCAGCCGCAGGGTGAATGAGCAGTTCTTC,few,TRBJ2-1,TRBV12-3/TRBV12-4,NA
CASSGPRGQLGYTF,TGCGCCAGCAGTGGGCCAAGAGGGCAGCTTGGCTACACCTTC,NA,TRBJ1-2,TRBV10-2,NA
CASSLIPGGSSPLHF,TGTGCCAGCAGCTTAATCCCAGGGGGAAGTTCACCCCTCCACTTT,NA,TRBJ1-6,TRBV7-9,TRBD1